The source of this TCR beta chain is a study of shared clonotypes between healthy human individuals. The assay was immunoSEQ multiplex PCR, and TCRdb's table has in-frame clones only and misses some. This table holds 950,000 to 1,100,000 clones, around 74% found once. Per germline, CDR1 SGHRS and CDR2 YFSETQ. The J segment lost 9 bases and the V segment lost 0 bases, leaving 13 bases of the junction unmatched. The CDR3 spans 18 residues. This clone appeared once. This sequence joins TRBV5-1 and TRBJ2-1, with 12 bases lining up with TRBD2. The source of this sequence is a man in his late teens or twenties in good health. Sequencing used memory CD4+ T cells sorted from blood. Subset described: CD45RA-negative fraction. CDR3 protein: CASSLDDFRLAGVGEQFF. CDR3 coding DNA: TGCGCCAGCAGCTTGGACGACTTCAGACTAGCGGGAGTCGGTGAGCAGTTCTTC. The variable domain in full, with the rest retrieved from reference TRBV5-1 and TRBJ2-1, is KAGVTQTPRYLIKTRGQQVTLSCSPISGHRSVSWYQQTPGQGLQFLFEYFSETQRNKGNFPGRFSGRQFSNSRSEMNVSTLELGDSALYLCASSLDDFRLAGVGEQFFGPGTRLTVL.